Presented here are 16 T cell receptor beta chains from one specimen sequenced in a study of vaccination and CD4 T cells after COVID-19. The treatment denotes: 10-day PBMC culture with coronavirus spike peptide pools or control peptides (ViraFEST assay). Researchers used the Oncomine TCR Beta short-read assay to sequence DNA from cultured CD4+ T cells. TCRdb used MiXCR to reprocess the PCR reads, holding one entry per CDR3 protein. The table records 14,000 to 15,000 distinct CDR3 sequences, about 83% of them present only once. These receptors' antigens are unknown. Here the sequenced sample was CD4+ T cells from blood, cultured in vitro, taken after SARS-CoV-2 vaccination. Source of these receptors: a human donor who received a COVID-19 vaccine.

CDR3 bases: TGTGCCAGTAGTACAACGACAGGGCTACAGAACACCGGGGAGCTGTTTTTT. This codes for CASSTTTGLQNTGELFF. J is TRBJ2-2 and V is TRBV19; TRBD1 matches at 7 bases. The CDR3 extends over 17 amino acids. Germline CDR1 LNHDA, CDR2 SQIVND (reference sequence). V gave up 4 bases and J gave up 1 base; unmatched junction bases: 9.

This clonotype came up once. Germline is not matched at one junction end, which may reflect a read error. The V and J genes are TRBV10-2 and TRBJ2-3, with 8 bases lining up with TRBD2. The CDR3 length is 14 residues. Germline V gene lookup returns CDR1 WSHSY and CDR2 SAAADI. The CDR3 DNA reads TGTGCCAGCAGCCGCGGGGGGACCATAGATACGCAGTATTTT. Protein product: CASSRGGTIDTQYF.

Within the sample, this clonotype is medium-sized. The J gene is TRBJ2-7, the V gene TRBV2, with TRBD1 identical over 7 bases. Germline V gene sequence: CDR1 SNHLY, CDR2 FYNNEI. Trimming removed 3 bases from V and 6 bases from J; junction bases left unmatched: 8. This CDR3 has 14 amino acids. CDR3 DNA: TGTGCCAGCAGTGAGGCCGACAGGGAAGGCGAGCAGTACTTC. This codes for CASSEADREGEQYF.

V usage is TRBV11-3 and J usage is TRBJ1-6, with TRBD1 as a possible D gene (5 bases). V lost 4 bases to trimming and J lost 13 bases, with 17 bases between them. CDR3 length: 14 residues. Germline loops: CDR1 SGHNT, CDR2 YENEEA. CDR3 bases: TGTGCCAGCAGCTACAGGACCGGCTTGGTCCCCCTCCACTTT. It yields the protein CASSYRTGLVPLHF.

V gene TRBV12-3 or TRBV12-4 combines with J gene TRBJ2-1; possibly TRBD1 for D (6 bases). Between the trimmed V and J ends, which lost 1 base and 3 bases, there was a span of 10 bases. CDR3 length: 15 amino acids. CDR3 coding DNA: TGTGCCAGCAGTTTAGACAGGGAAAACTACAATGAGCAGTTCTTC. Its translation is CASSLDRENYNEQFF.

The CDR3 loop is CATSASDRGYYEQYF. Here the CDR3 DNA reads TGTGCCACCAGTGCCTCGGACAGGGGTTACTACGAGCAGTACTTC. The chain links TRBV24-1 to TRBJ2-7; 9 bases fit TRBD1. The CDR3 has 15 residues. Trimming took 5 bases from V and 3 from J; bases not matched to a gene: 7. Germline CDR1 is KGHDR and CDR2 is SFDVKD.

The chain uses TRBV19 and TRBJ1-2; D gene unclear. Looked up from germline, CDR1 is LNHDA and CDR2 is SQIVND (reference sequence). The CDR3 spans 14 residues. V dropped 5 bases and J dropped 0 bases, with 10 bases sitting between them. The CDR3 bases are TGTGCCAGTAGTCTGCGTTTCTCTAACTATGGCTACACCTTC. Amino acid sequence: CASSLRFSNYGYTF.

The rearrangement links TRBV12-3 or TRBV12-4 to TRBJ1-5, with 9 bases matching TRBD1. V shed 5 bases and J 0 bases; nucleotides not matched to a gene: 8. The CDR3 has 17 residues. The CDR3 here is CASSPGTGTNSNQPQHF. CDR3 DNA: TGTGCCAGCAGTCCCGGGACAGGGACTAATAGCAATCAGCCCCAGCATTTT.

This clonotype was observed once. The chain has TRBV19 and TRBJ1-5; weak D call: TRBD1 (6 bases). Germline loops: CDR1 LNHDA, CDR2 SQIVND (reference sequence). Trimming stripped 5 bases from V and 4 bases from J, with 15 bases between. The CDR3 has 15 amino acids. The CDR3 bases are TGTGCCAGTAGTCCTAATGACAGGCGAAATCAGCCCCAGCATTTT. Its protein is CASSPNDRRNQPQHF.

The CDR3 sequence: CASRDSRAKYGYTF. DNA for the CDR3: TGTGCCAGCAGGGACAGCCGAGCCAAATATGGCTACACCTTC. The chain carries TRBV2 and TRBJ1-2; maybe TRBD1 (6 bases). Trimming pared 6 bases from V and 5 bases from J, leaving 16 bases between. In germline, CDR1 is SNHLY, CDR2 FYNNEI. The length of the CDR3 is 14 residues.

The V gene is TRBV11-2, the J gene TRBJ2-1; 10 positions agree with TRBD2. The CDR3 has 20 amino acids. V lost 5 bases and J lost 0; bases outside the gene matches: 16. Germline V lookup: CDR1 SGHAT, CDR2 FQNNGV. CDR3 bases: TGTGCCAGCAGCGTGGATATCGGCCTAGCGGGGGAGAGCTCCTACAATGAGCAGTTCTTC. The encoded protein is CASSVDIGLAGESSYNEQFF.

The chain links TRBV12-5 to TRBJ2-7; TRBD2 might be the D (5 bases). The germline gives CDR1 LGHNT, CDR2 FRNRAP. The CDR3 length is 16 residues. Trimming stripped 2 bases from V and 0 bases from J, with 14 bases between. In nucleotides, the CDR3 is TGTGCTAGTGGTTTGAATGGCGGACTGAGCTCCTACGAGCAGTACTTC. As protein: CASGLNGGLSSYEQYF.

The V call is TRBV30, the J call TRBJ1-6; 11 nucleotides line up with TRBD1. The CDR3 length is 13 residues. Germline V gene data show CDR1 as GTSNPN and CDR2 as SVGIG (reference sequence). The junction had 1 base not matched to a gene; V was cut back by 4 bases and J by 8 bases. The CDR3 reads CAWKGQGDSPLHF. In DNA, the CDR3 is TGTGCCTGGAAGGGACAGGGGGATTCACCCCTCCACTTT. The full variable domain, its missing parts supplied by reference TRBV30 and TRBJ1-6, is SQTIHQWPATLVQPVGSPLSLECTVEGTSNPNLYWYRQAAGRGLQLLFYSVGIGQISSEVPQNLSASRPQDRQFILSSKKLLLSDSGFYLCAWKGQGDSPLHFGNGTRLTVT.

The chain joins TRBV6-1 to TRBJ1-2; 7 nucleotides match TRBD1. Germline V gene data show CDR1 as MNHNS and CDR2 as SASEGT. The CDR3 spans 14 residues. After removal of 6 bases from V and 4 bases from J, the junction contained 8 bases not matched to a gene. The CDR3 coding sequence is TGTGCCAGCAGGATGAAGGGGGCAAGCTATGGCTACACCTTC. Translating gives CASRMKGASYGYTF.

In this sample, this clonotype is medium-sized. The CDR3 here is CSARDPGEGHTDTQYF. In DNA, the CDR3 is TGCAGTGCTAGAGATCCGGGAGAAGGGCACACAGATACGCAGTATTTT. The rearrangement joins TRBV20-1 to TRBJ2-3; D possibly corresponds to TRBD2 (6 bases). CDR3 length: 16 amino acids. The V and J ends lost 0 bases and 2 bases respectively, with 15 bases between them. Looked up from germline, CDR1 is DFQATT and CDR2 is SNEGSKA (reference sequence).

This chain uses TRBV12-3 or TRBV12-4 with TRBJ1-2; D call uncertain. CDR3 length: 14 amino acids. Trimming stripped 1 base from V and 4 bases from J, with 10 bases between. CDR3 coding DNA: TGTGCCAGCAGTTTAGGAGAGGAAGGCTATGGCTACACCTTC. Its translation: CASSLGEEGYGYTF.